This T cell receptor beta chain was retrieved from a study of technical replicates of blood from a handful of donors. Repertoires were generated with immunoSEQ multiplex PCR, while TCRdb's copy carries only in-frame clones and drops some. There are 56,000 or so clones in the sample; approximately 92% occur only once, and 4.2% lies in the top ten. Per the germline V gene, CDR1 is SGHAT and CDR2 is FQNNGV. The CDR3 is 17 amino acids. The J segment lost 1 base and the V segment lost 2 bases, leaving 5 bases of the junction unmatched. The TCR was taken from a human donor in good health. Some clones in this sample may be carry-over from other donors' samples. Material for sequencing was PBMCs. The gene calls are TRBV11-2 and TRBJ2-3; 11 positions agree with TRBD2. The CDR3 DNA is TGTGCCAGCAGCTTACCAGGGACTAGCGGACGCACAGATACGCAGTATTTT. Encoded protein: CASSLPGTSGRTDTQYF.